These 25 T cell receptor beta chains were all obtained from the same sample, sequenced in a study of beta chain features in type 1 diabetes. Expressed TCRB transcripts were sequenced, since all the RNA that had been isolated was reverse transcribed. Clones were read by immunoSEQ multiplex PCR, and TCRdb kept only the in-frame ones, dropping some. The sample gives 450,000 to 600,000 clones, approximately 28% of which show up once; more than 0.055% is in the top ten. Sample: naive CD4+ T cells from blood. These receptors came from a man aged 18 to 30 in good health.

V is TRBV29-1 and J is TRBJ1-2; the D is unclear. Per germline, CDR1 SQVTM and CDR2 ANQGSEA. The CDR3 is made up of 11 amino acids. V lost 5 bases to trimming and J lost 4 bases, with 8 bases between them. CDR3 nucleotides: TGCAGCGTTTCGGTGGGCTATGGCTACACCTTC. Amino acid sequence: CSVSVGYGYTF.

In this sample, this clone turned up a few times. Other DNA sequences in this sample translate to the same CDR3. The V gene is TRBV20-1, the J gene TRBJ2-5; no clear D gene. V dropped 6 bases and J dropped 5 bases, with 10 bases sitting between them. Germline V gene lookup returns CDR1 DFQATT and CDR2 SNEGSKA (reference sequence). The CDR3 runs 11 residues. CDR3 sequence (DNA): TGCAGTGCCCTAGGGCGGGAGACCCAGTACTTC. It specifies CSALGRETQYF.

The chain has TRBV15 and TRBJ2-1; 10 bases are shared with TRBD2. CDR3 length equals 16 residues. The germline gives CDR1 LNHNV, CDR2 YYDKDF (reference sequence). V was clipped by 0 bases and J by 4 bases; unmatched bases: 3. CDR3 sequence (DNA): TGTGCCACCAGCAGAGATAGCGGGAGGTTTTACAATGAGCAGTTCTTC. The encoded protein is CATSRDSGRFYNEQFF.

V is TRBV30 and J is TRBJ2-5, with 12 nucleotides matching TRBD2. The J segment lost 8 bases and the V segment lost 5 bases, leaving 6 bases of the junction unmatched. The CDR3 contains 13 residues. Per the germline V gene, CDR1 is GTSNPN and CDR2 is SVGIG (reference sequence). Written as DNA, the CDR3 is TGTGCCTGGGGAGGACTAGCGGGAACAACCCAGTACTTC. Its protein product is CAWGGLAGTTQYF.

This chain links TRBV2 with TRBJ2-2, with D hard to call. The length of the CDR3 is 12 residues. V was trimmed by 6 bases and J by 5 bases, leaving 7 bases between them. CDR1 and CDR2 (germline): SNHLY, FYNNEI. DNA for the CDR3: TGTGCCAGCAGGGGTAGAACCGGGGAGCTGTTTTTT. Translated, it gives CASRGRTGELFF.

CDR3 coding DNA: TGTGCCAGCAGCTCCGGGACGGATTACAATGAGCAGTTCTTC. Translation: CASSSGTDYNEQFF. The V gene is TRBV5-6, the J gene TRBJ2-1; D may correspond to TRBD1 or TRBD2 (5 bases each). The germline CDR1 and CDR2 sequences are SGHDT and YYEEEE. V shed 3 bases and J shed 4 bases, with 11 bases lying between them. CDR3 size: 14 residues.

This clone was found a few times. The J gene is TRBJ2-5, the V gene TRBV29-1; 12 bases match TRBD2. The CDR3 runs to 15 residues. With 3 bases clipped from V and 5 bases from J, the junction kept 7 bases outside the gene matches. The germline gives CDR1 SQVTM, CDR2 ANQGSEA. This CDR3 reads CSVDPLAGGLETQYF. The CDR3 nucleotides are TGCAGCGTTGACCCGCTAGCGGGGGGGTTGGAGACCCAGTACTTC.

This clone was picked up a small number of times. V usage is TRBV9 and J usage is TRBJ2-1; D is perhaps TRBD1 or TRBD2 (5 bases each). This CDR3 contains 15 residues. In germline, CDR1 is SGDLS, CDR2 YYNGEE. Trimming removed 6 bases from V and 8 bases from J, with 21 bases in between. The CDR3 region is CASTTPTGPFHEQFF. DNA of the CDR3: TGTGCCAGCACCACCCCAACGGGACCGTTCCATGAGCAGTTCTTC.

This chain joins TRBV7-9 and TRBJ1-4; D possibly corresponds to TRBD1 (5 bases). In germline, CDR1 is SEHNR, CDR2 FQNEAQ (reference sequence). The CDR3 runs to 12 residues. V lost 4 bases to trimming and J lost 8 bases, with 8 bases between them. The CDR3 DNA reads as TGTGCCAGCAGCTCTGGGGCGGAAAAACTGTTTTTT. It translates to CASSSGAEKLFF. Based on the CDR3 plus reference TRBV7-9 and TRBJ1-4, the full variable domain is DTGVSQNPRHKITKRGQNVTFRCDPISEHNRLYWYRQTLGQGPEFLTYFQNEAQLEKSRLLSDRFSAERPKGSFSTLEIQRTEQGDSAMYLCASSSGAEKLFFGSGTQLSVL.

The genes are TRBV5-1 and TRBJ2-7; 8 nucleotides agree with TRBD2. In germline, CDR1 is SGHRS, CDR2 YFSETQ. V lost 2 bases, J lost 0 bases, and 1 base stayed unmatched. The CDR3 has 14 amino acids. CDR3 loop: CASSFSGVSYEQYF. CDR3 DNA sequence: TGCGCCAGCAGCTTTAGCGGGGTCTCCTACGAGCAGTACTTC.

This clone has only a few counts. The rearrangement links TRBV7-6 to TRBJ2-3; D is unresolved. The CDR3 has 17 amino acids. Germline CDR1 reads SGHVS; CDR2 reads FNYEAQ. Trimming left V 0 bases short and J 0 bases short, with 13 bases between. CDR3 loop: CASSLAIRPQSTDTQYF. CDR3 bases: TGTGCCAGCAGCTTAGCCATCCGCCCACAAAGCACAGATACGCAGTATTTT.

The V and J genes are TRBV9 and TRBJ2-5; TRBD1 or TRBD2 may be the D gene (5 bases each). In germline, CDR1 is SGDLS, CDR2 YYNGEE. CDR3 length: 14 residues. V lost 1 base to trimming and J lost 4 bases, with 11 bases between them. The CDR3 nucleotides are TGTGCCAGCAGCGTACCCGGGACGGGAGAGACCCAGTACTTC. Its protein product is CASSVPGTGETQYF.

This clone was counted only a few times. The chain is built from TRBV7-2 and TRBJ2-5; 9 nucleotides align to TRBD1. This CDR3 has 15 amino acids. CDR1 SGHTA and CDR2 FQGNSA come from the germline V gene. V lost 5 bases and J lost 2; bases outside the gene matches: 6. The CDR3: CASSTGTGRQETQYF. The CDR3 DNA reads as TGTGCCAGCAGCACCGGGACAGGGAGACAAGAGACCCAGTACTTC.

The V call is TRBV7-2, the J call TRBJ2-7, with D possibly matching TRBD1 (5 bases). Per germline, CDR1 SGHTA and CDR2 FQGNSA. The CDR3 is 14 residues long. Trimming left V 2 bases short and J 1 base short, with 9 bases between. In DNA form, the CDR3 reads TGTGCCAGCAGCTTAAATCAGGGATCCTACGAGCAGTACTTC. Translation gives CASSLNQGSYEQYF.

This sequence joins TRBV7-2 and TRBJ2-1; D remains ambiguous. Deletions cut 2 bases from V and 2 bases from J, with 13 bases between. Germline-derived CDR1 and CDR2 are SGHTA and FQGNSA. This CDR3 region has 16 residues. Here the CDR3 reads CASSLQETRTYNEQFF. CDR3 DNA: TGTGCCAGCAGCTTACAAGAGACTCGAACCTACAATGAGCAGTTCTTC.

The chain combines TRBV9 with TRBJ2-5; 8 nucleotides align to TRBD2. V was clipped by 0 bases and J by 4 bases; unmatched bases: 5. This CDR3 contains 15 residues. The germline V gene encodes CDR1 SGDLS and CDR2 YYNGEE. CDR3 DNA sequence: TGTGCCAGCAGCGTAGCCGCGGGGGGTCTAGAGACCCAGTACTTC. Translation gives CASSVAAGGLETQYF.

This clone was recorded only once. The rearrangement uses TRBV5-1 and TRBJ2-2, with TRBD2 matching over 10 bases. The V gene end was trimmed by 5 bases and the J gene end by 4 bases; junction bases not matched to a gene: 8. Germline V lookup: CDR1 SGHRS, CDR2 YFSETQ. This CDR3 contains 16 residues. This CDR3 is CASRRSGTSATGELFF. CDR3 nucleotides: TGCGCCAGCAGACGATCCGGGACTAGCGCCACCGGGGAGCTGTTTTTT.

CDR3 protein: CASSLGRAGQETQYF. Here the CDR3 DNA reads TGTGCCAGCAGCTTGGGCAGGGCGGGCCAAGAGACCCAGTACTTC. This chain connects TRBV5-6 to TRBJ2-5; D possibly matches TRBD1 or TRBD2 (5 bases each). V was pared by 0 bases and J by 1 base, with 10 bases between. CDR1 is SGHDT and CDR2 is YYEEEE in the germline V gene. This CDR3 has 15 residues.

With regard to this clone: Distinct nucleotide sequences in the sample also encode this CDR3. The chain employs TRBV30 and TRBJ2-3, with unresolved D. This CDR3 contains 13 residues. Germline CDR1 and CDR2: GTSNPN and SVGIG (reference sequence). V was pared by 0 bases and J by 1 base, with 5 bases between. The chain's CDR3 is CAWSVGRTDTQYF. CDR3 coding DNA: TGTGCCTGGAGTGTCGGCCGCACAGATACGCAGTATTTT.

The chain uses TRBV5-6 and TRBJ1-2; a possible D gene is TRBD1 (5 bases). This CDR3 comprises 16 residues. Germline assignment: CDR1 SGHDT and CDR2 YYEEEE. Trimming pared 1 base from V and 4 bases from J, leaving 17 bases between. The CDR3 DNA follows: TGTGCCAGCAGCTTGATAGGCTGGGGCTCAGTCTATGGCTACACCTTC. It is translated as CASSLIGWGSVYGYTF.

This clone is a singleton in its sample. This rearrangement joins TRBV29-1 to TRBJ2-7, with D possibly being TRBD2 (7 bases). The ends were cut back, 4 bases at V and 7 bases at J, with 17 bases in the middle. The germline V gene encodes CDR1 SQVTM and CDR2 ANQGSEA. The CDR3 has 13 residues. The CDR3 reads CSVGQEGGTEQYF. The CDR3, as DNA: TGCAGCGTTGGCCAGGAGGGGGGGACGGAGCAGTACTTC.

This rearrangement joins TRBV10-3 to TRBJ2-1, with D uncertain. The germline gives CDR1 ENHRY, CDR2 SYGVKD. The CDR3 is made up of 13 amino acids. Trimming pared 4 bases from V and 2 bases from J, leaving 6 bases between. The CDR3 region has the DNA TGTGCCATCAGTGGCGGAGCCTACAATGAGCAGTTCTTC. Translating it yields CAISGGAYNEQFF.

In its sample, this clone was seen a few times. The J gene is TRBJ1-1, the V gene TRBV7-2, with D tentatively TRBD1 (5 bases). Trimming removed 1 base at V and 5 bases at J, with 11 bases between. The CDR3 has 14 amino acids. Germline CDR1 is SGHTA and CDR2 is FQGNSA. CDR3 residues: CASSLERGRTEAFF. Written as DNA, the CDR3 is TGTGCCAGCAGCTTAGAACGGGGGAGGACTGAAGCTTTCTTT.

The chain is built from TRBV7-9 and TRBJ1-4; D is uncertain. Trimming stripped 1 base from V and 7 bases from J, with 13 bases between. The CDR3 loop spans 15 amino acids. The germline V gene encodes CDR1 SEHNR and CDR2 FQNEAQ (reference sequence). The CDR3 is CASSLGQHSSEKLFF. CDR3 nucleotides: TGTGCCAGCAGCTTAGGGCAACACTCTTCTGAAAAACTGTTTTTT.

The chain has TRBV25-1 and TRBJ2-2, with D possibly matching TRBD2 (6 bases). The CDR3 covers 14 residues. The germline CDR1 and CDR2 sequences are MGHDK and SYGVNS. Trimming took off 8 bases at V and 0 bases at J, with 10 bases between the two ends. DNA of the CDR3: TGTGCCAGCGGAGGGACTGCGAACACCGGGGAGCTGTTTTTT. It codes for CASGGTANTGELFF.